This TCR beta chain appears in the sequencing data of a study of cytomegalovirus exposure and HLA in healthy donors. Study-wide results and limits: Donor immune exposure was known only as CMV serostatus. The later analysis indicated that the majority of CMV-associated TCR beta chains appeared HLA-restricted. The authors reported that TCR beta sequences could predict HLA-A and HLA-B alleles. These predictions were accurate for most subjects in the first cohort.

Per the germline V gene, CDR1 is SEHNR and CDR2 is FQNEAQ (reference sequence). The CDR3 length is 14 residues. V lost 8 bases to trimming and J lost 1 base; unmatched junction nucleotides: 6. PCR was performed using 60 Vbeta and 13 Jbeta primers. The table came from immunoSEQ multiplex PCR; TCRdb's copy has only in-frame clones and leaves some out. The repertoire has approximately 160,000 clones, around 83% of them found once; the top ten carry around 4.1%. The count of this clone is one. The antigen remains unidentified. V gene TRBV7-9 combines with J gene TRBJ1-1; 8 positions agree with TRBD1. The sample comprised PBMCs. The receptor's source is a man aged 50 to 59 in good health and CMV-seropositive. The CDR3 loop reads CASSRGTGNTEAFF. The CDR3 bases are TGTGCCAGCTCCCGGGGGACAGGGAACACTGAAGCTTTCTTT.